The present T cell receptor (beta chain) was sequenced within a study of cytomegalovirus exposure and HLA in healthy donors. The germline V gene has CDR1 SGHVS and CDR2 FNYEAQ. The CDR3 has 14 residues. V was clipped by 1 base and J by 1 base, with 7 bases between them. Overall study results and limits: TCR beta sequences reportedly predicted most subjects' HLA-A and HLA-B alleles accurately. Analyses of presence/absence relied on an assumption of roughly uniform sequencing depth across donors. Reports described diagnosis of cytomegalovirus status by the classifier as highly specific and sensitive. Later analysis identified a missense DCLRE1C variant that was linked to TCR beta V- and J-gene trimming.

To note about this clone: Its antigen remains unknown.

Use of 60 Vbeta and 13 Jbeta primers characterized the PCR. The table came from immunoSEQ multiplex PCR; TCRdb's copy has only in-frame clones and leaves some out. Of 90,000 to 100,000 clones in the sample, roughly 76% were seen once. This receptor was taken from a man aged 35-49 years in good health and CMV-seronegative. The V and J genes are TRBV7-6 and TRBJ2-5; D not resolved. The specimen was PBMCs. CDR3 sequence reads: CASSLGHSQETQYF. The CDR3 DNA is TGTGCCAGCAGCTTAGGGCACAGCCAAGAGACCCAGTACTTC.